This T cell receptor (beta chain) was observed in a study of post-analysis software for immune sequencing data. Regarding the study as a whole: Controls had lower frequencies than patients of about 5 TRBV segments, which included TRBV5-6, TRBV5-1 and TRBV20-1. The normalized Chao1 diversity of multiple sclerosis patients was significantly lower than that of controls.

Tagging with unique molecular identifiers was a feature of the TCR beta cDNA libraries. TCRdb re-called the PCR reads through MiXCR, storing one row per CDR3 protein. The profile shows 650,000 to 900,000 distinct CDR3 sequences, more than 45% of them singletons. CDR3 size: 15 residues. CDR1 is DFQATT and CDR2 is SNEGSKA in the germline V gene (reference sequence). Concerning this clonotype: Its cognate antigen is unknown. The junction differs from germline at one of its ends, possibly a read error.

V usage is TRBV20-1 and J usage is TRBJ2-5, with 12 positions matching TRBD2. Specimen: blood. The sequence came from a girl aged 10-17 years with multiple sclerosis. This CDR3 is CSARGTSGTQEAQYF. Written as DNA, the CDR3 is TGCAGTGCTAGAGGGACTAGCGGGACCCAAGAGGCCCAGTACTTC.